This TCR beta chain was sequenced during a study of control samples from healthy donors and cancer patients. Here immunoSEQ multiplex PCR was the method, and the copy in TCRdb shows in-frame clones only, minus some. This table has around 94,000 clones, just over 90% appearing once. This CDR3 spans 15 amino acids. Per the germline V gene, CDR1 is SGHRS and CDR2 is YFSETQ. The germline V and J ends were trimmed by 0 bases and 4 bases, with 13 bases remaining between them. The TCR was taken from a woman in her late teens or twenties in good health. Sequenced input: blood. This chain connects TRBV5-1 to TRBJ1-1, with D possibly matching TRBD1 (5 bases). CDR3 in amino acids: CASSLDRREATEAFF. Here the CDR3 DNA reads TGCGCCAGCAGCTTGGACCGCAGGGAGGCCACTGAAGCTTTCTTT.